The following is a TCR beta chain sequence with its context. The data were taken from a study of blood T cell repertoires in COVID-19. Germline-derived CDR1 and CDR2 are ENHRY and SYGVKD. The germline V and J ends were trimmed by 4 bases and 5 bases, with 10 bases remaining between them. This CDR3 is 13 amino acids long. Sequencing was performed with immunoSEQ multiplex PCR; in TCRdb, only in-frame clones are kept and a portion is missing. The data show 150,000 to 200,000 clones, around 89% seen once. J is TRBJ2-3 and V is TRBV10-3; D is ambiguous. This receptor was identified in a woman between 18 and 29 years old who had recovered from COVID-19. Sequenced material: PBMCs or T cells enriched from blood (not recorded which). The CDR3 region has the DNA TGTGCCATCAGTGGTAGTGAGAGAGATACGCAGTATTTT. Its protein product is CAISGSERDTQYF.